Listed below are T cell receptor beta chains from one sample, sequenced in a study of T cell responses to AZD1222 COVID-19 vaccine. Method: immunoSEQ multiplex PCR; TCRdb's copy keeps in-frame clones and lacks some. The sample includes some 150,000 clones, about 85% of them seen just once. This sample comprised peripheral blood, obtained after recovery from COVID-19. The source of these receptors is an adult who had recovered from COVID-19. CDR3s include the opening cysteine and the closing phenylalanine or tryptophan.

j_call v_call cdr3_aa
TRBJ2-3 TRBV5-8 CASSFAQRGTDTQYF
TRBJ2-7 TRBV7-2 CASSPARGNEQYF
TRBJ2-5 TRBV19 CASSNQRAPGDQYF
TRBJ2-7 TRBV7-5 CARSLSGGHEQYF
TRBJ1-5 TRBV15 CATSRGPRGNSGQPQHF
TRBJ2-1 TRBV6-5 CASSPSGDGYNEQFF
TRBJ1-1 TRBV6-4 CASSRQEGAEAFF
TRBJ2-1 TRBV27 CASSAGTGAHNEQFF
TRBJ2-5 TRBV3-1/TRBV3-2 CASSPGLAGGTQYF
TRBJ1-2 TRBV5-1 CASSSGYSNRGGYTF
TRBJ1-2 TRBV10-3 CAISDAGTGNYGYTF
TRBJ2-5 TRBV7-8 CASSSRGSPSQETQYF
TRBJ2-3 TRBV20-1 CSAGLADTQYF
TRBJ1-6 TRBV6-2/TRBV6-3 CASSLLLQGVSPLHF
TRBJ1-5 TRBV3-1/TRBV3-2 CASSQVGINQPQHF
TRBJ1-2 TRBV4-2 CASSPDWGKWEDYGYTF
TRBJ2-3 TRBV27 CASSLSGTGRSTDTQYF
TRBJ1-1 TRBV7-8 CASSPRILTEAFF
TRBJ1-2 TRBV28 CASSSWTFYTF
TRBJ1-3 TRBV12-3/TRBV12-4 CASSLTSGNTIYF
TRBJ1-5 TRBV12-2 CASRFLDRGHQPQHF
TRBJ2-1 TRBV5-8 CASSPPGLAAYNEQFF
TRBJ1-5 TRBV6-1 CASSEAAGGAGNQPQHF
TRBJ2-7 TRBV3-1/TRBV3-2 CASSHPPSYEQYF